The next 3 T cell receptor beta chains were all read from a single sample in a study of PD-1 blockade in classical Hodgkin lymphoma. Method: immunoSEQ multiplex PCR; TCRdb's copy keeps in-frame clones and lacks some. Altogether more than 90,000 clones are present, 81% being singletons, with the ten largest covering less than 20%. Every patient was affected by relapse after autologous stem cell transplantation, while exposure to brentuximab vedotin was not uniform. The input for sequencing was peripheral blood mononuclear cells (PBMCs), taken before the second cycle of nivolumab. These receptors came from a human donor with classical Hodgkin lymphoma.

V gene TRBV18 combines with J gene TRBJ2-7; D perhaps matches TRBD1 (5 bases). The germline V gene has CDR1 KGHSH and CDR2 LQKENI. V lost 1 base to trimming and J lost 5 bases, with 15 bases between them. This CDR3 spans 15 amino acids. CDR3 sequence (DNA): TGTGCCAGCTCACCACAGGGGTCGTGGGATGACGAGCAGTACTTC. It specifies CASSPQGSWDDEQYF.

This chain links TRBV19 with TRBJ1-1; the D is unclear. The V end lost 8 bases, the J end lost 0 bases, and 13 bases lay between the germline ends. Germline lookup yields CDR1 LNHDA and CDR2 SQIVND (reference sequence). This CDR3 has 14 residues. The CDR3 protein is CASLRTAMNTEAFF. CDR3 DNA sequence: TGTGCCAGTCTTAGGACGGCCATGAACACTGAAGCTTTCTTT.

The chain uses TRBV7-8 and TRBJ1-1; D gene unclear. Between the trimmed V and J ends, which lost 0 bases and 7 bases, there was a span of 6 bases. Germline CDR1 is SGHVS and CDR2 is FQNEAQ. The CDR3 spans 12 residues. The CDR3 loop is CASSLAFDEAFF. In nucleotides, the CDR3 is TGTGCCAGCAGCTTAGCATTCGATGAAGCTTTCTTT.